The next 5 T cell receptor beta chains were all read from a single sample in a study of T-cell memory formation after mild COVID-19. TCRdb recomputed calls from the 5' RACE reads with MiXCR, one row per CDR3 protein. The data contain approximately 290,000 distinct CDR3 sequences, roughly 15% of them singletons. The specimen was PBMCs or a T cell subset sorted from them (not recorded which). All receptors come from a man younger than 35 who had mild COVID-19 (a few samples of this study predate the infection). Cell type and time point are not known.

This clonotype was observed a handful of times. This CDR3 is CASSQGQVLVYDTQYF. CDR3 coding DNA: TGCGCCAGCAGCCAAGGACAGGTACTTGTGTACGATACGCAGTATTTT. This chain connects TRBV4-1 to TRBJ2-3; D is possibly TRBD1 (6 bases). CDR3 size: 16 residues. V was clipped by 1 base and J by 6 bases, with 17 bases between them. The V gene's germline CDR1 is MGHRA and CDR2 YSYEKL.

This clonotype was picked up one time. The V call is TRBV2, the J call TRBJ2-6; maybe TRBD1 (5 bases). The length of the CDR3 is 15 residues. In germline, CDR1 is SNHLY, CDR2 FYNNEI. The ends were cut back, 6 bases at V and 2 bases at J, with 11 bases in the middle. The CDR3, as DNA: TGTGCCAGCAGCCAAAGGGGCCCTGGGGCCAACGTCCTGACTTTC. Its translation: CASSQRGPGANVLTF.

This rearrangement joins TRBV6-5 to TRBJ1-1, with no clear D. The germline V and J ends were trimmed by 0 bases and 4 bases, with 12 bases remaining between them. Germline V gene lookup returns CDR1 MNHEY and CDR2 SVGAGI. The CDR3 is 15 amino acids. CDR3 nucleotides: TGTGCCAGCAGTTACTCGAGAGCGATGAGCACTGAAGCTTTCTTT. It codes for CASSYSRAMSTEAFF.

This clonotype has just one count. The chain carries TRBV7-9 and TRBJ1-1; D is ambiguous. V lost 5 bases and J 1 base, leaving 14 bases between the germline ends. The CDR3 sequence is 15 residues long. From germline, CDR1 is SEHNR and CDR2 FQNEAQ (reference sequence). This CDR3 reads CASSPPRTENTEAFF. The CDR3, as DNA: TGTGCCAGCAGCCCCCCGAGGACCGAGAACACTGAAGCTTTCTTT. The whole variable domain, remainder taken from reference TRBV7-9 and TRBJ1-1, is DTGVSQNPRHKITKRGQNVTFRCDPISEHNRLYWYRQTLGQGPEFLTYFQNEAQLEKSRLLSDRFSAERPKGSFSTLEIQRTEQGDSAMYLCASSPPRTENTEAFFGQGTRLTVV.

The chain employs TRBV7-7 and TRBJ2-5; weak D call: TRBD2 (6 bases). V lost 5 bases to trimming and J lost 3 bases, with 13 bases between them. The CDR3 is made up of 14 amino acids. Germline CDR1 SSHAT, CDR2 FNYEAQ (reference sequence). DNA for the CDR3: TGTGCCAGCAGCCCCGGGACTTTCGAAGAGACCCAGTACTTC. This gives the protein CASSPGTFEETQYF.